The clone carrying this TCR beta chain has just a few counts. This CDR3 comprises 13 residues. V lost 11 bases and J lost 3, with 13 bases in between. The data derive from a study of blood T cell repertoires in COVID-19. In the original workflow: Nucleated cell number was recorded as an estimate derived from reference gene primer amplification. Using immunoSEQ multiplex PCR, the repertoire was profiled, and TCRdb retains in-frame clones only, with some absent. V, J and clone size are those of that table, while D and trimming were read from the DNA. The table includes roughly 70,000 clones, 86% detected once.

V gene TRBV12-3 or TRBV12-4 combines with J gene TRBJ1-4, with D unresolved. The sequencing sample was made of peripheral blood. The sequence derives from an elderly man with COVID-19, enrolled during active disease. The CDR3 DNA reads as TGTGCCTCCCTCGGCAGGTCTAATGAAAAACTGTTTTTT. Amino acid sequence: CASLGRSNEKLFF.